The sequence of this T cell receptor beta chain was determined in a study of T-cell reconstitution after alpha-beta-depleted transplantation in children. The length of the CDR3 is 13 residues. V dropped 7 bases and J dropped 5 bases, with 13 bases sitting between them. TCRbeta library preparation incorporated unique molecular identifiers. TCRdb fed the PCR reads into MiXCR, producing one record per CDR3 protein. The sample has about 610,000 distinct CDR3 sequences, roughly a tenth seen once. V usage is TRBV12-3 or TRBV12-4 and J usage is TRBJ2-3; weak D call: TRBD2 (6 bases). The source of this sequence is a human donor who donated a stem cell graft to a child with acute myeloid leukemia. The specimen was PBMCs from the stem cell graft donor, collected from the stem cell graft. CDR3 DNA: TGTGCCAGCACACGGACGGGAGTAGATACGCAGTATTTT. The encoded protein is CASTRTGVDTQYF.